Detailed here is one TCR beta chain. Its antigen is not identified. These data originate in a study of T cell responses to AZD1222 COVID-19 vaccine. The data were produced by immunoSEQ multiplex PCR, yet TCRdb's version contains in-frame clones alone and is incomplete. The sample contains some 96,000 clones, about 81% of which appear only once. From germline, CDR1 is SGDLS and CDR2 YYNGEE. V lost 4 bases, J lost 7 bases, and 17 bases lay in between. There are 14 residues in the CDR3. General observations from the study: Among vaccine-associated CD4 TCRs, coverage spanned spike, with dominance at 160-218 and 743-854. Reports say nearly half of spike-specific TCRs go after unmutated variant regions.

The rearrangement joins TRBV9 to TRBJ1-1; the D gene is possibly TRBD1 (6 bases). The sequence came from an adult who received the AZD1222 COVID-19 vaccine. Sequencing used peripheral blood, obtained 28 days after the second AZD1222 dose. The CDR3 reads CASSKVGGQGEAFF. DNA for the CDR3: TGTGCCAGCAGCAAAGTCGGGGGGCAGGGTGAAGCTTTCTTT.